The rows below give T cell receptor beta chains drawn from one sample of a study of technical replicates of blood from a handful of donors. Produced via immunoSEQ multiplex PCR; TCRdb's table is partial and in-frame only. The top ten hold around 0.2% of the sample, which has about 71,000 clones, approximately 97% seen once. The sample taken for sequencing was T cells isolated from PBMCs. The receptors stem from a human donor in good health. The CDR3 runs from the conserved cysteine through the conserved F or W.

j_call v_call cdr3_aa
TRBJ2-7 TRBV7-8 CASSFTREHYEQYF
TRBJ2-7 TRBV5-4 CASSQTGGGYEQYF
TRBJ1-1 TRBV5-6 CASSFRDRVFAEAFF
TRBJ2-7 TRBV7-2 CASSLWTGTYEQYF
TRBJ2-4 TRBV27 CASSPRGNIQYF
TRBJ1-5 TRBV2 CASKRGRGDQPQHF
TRBJ1-1 TRBV2 CASRTLQGKRGEAFF
TRBJ2-1 TRBV19 CASSPVGSSYNEQFF
TRBJ2-1 TRBV28 CASSPTLAGGLF
TRBJ2-3 TRBV18 CASSPRLGGRDTDTQYF
TRBJ1-2 TRBV7-9 CASSLVSINYGYTF
TRBJ2-7 TRBV27 CASSSGVEYEQYF
TRBJ1-2 TRBV5-1 CASSLASRGRHYGYTF
TRBJ2-2 TRBV5-1 CASSLAQLGQPNTGELFF
TRBJ2-3 TRBV6-6 CASSSGRMTDTQYF
TRBJ2-3 TRBV19 CASSTVPTRLAGGPPQYF
TRBJ2-6 TRBV7-6 CASSLEQGSAGANVLTF
TRBJ1-1 TRBV5-4 CASSLIQRGYTEAFF
TRBJ1-4 TRBV5-4 CASSPQGEKLFF
TRBJ1-4 TRBV30 CAWKIRTGWPYGNEKLFF
TRBJ2-3 TRBV20-1 CSAPFTDTQYF
TRBJ2-1 TRBV5-6 CASSFRGVWGRVEQFF
TRBJ1-4 TRBV30 CAWGFGGSNEKLFF
TRBJ2-7 TRBV7-9 CASFSVRQGLGSYEQYF
TRBJ1-5 TRBV6-1 CASRPGTKNQPQHF
TRBJ2-7 TRBV7-9 CASSLGGTAYEQYF
TRBJ1-2 TRBV7-3 CASSPPRTDNYGYTF
TRBJ1-2 TRBV11-3 CASSLDHTGPNPNYGYTF